This T cell receptor (beta chain) emerged from a study of blood T cell repertoires in COVID-19. Study at large: Donors in Cohort 3 who had recovered were those with two negative PCRs, healthcare professional clearance, or resolution of their symptoms. PBMCs, B-cell-depleted T cells, or T cells were the source of the cDNA or gDNA that made up the material.

Ages ranged from about 18 to 89 years, with residence in about two dozen US areas. Allocation to cohorts depended on clinical history reported by the participants. Germline lookup yields CDR1 SGHTA and CDR2 FQGNSA. CDR3 size: 13 residues. V lost 4 bases to trimming and J lost 2 bases, with 7 bases between them. The data were produced by immunoSEQ multiplex PCR, yet TCRdb's version contains in-frame clones alone and is incomplete. The sample holds under 300,000 clones, more than 75% seen once. This clonotype was sampled from an older woman in a cohort exposed to, infected with or recovered from COVID-19 (not recorded which). This chain links TRBV7-2 with TRBJ2-3; no definite D call. Sequenced: PBMCs or T cells enriched from blood (not recorded which). CDR3 in amino acids: CASSSRPTDTQYF. The CDR3 bases are TGTGCCAGCAGCTCTAGACCCACAGATACGCAGTATTTT.